The entry below gives a single T cell receptor beta chain sequence along with its context. As yet, its antigen is unknown. This record belongs to a study of cytomegalovirus exposure and HLA in healthy donors. Study-level points and caveats: In the analysis, some V segments, TRBV6-2 and TRBV6-3 included, were excluded as indistinguishable. Segments of the TCR beta V type were, in most cases, productive about 87% or about 30% of the time in an earlier analysis.

Looked up from germline, CDR1 is SGHAT and CDR2 is FQNNGV. Germline trimming cut 5 bases from V and 4 bases from J; bases unmatched to any gene: 6. The CDR3 runs 15 residues. Researchers ran the PCR with 60 Vbeta and 13 Jbeta primers. The method was immunoSEQ multiplex PCR; TCRdb's version includes in-frame clones alone and lacks a portion of them. Of 100,000 to 150,000 clones listed, roughly 75% are singletons. J is TRBJ2-5 and V is TRBV11-2; 11 bases are a match to TRBD1. The TCR sequence derives from a man aged 25-45 years in good health and CMV-seropositive. The sequenced material came from PBMCs. The CDR3 DNA follows: TGTGCCAGCAGCGGGCGGACAGGGGGCGTAGAGACCCAGTACTTC. As protein: CASSGRTGGVETQYF.